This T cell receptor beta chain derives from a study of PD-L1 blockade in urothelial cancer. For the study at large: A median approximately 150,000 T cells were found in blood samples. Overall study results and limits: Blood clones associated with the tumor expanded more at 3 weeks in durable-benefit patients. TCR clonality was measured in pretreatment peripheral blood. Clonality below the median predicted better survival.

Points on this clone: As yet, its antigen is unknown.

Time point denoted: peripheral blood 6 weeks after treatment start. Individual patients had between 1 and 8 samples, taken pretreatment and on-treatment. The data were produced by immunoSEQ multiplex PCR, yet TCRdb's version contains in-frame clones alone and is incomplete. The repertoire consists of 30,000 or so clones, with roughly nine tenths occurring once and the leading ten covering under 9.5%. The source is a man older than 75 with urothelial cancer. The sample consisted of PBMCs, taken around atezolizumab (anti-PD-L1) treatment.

CDR3 DNA: TGTGCCAGCAGTGCGACAGGGGCTTATAACTATGGCTACACCTTC. Translated: CASSATGAYNYGYTF. The genes are TRBV6-5 and TRBJ1-2, with 8 nucleotides matching TRBD1. The CDR3 has 15 residues. V gave up 5 bases and J gave up 1 base; unmatched junction bases: 6. CDR1 and CDR2 (germline): MNHEY, SVGAGI.